This T cell receptor (beta chain) derives from a study of OX40 agonist ivuxolimab in advanced cancers. The count of this clone is one. What it binds is unknown. Findings of the study overall: More expanded clones were found, on average, in CD8+ than in CD4+ T cells. Low normalized clonal expansion also occurred in some nonresponding patients. No determination was made of the antigen specificity of the expanded peripheral T cells.

TCRdb's copy holds only in-frame clones and misses some; the assay was immunoSEQ multiplex PCR. The top ten clones hold approximately 2% of a sample with under 70,000 clones, 70% to 90% of them seen once. The length of the CDR3 is 18 residues. J gave up 5 bases and V 3 bases, and 11 bases lay outside the gene matches. Per the germline V gene, CDR1 is LNHDA and CDR2 is SQIVND (reference sequence). The source was CD4+ or CD8+ T cells sorted from blood, collected in a trial of the OX40 agonist ivuxolimab. The receptor was isolated from an adult with an advanced solid tumor such as melanoma, head and neck, liver or kidney cancer. This sequence joins TRBV19 and TRBJ2-5; 14 bases are shared with TRBD2. This chain's CDR3 is CASSIPPGLAGGRETQYF. For the CDR3, the DNA is TGTGCCAGTAGTATTCCCCCTGGACTAGCGGGAGGAAGGGAGACCCAGTACTTC. Based on the CDR3 plus reference TRBV19 and TRBJ2-5, the full variable domain is DGGITQSPKYLFRKEGQNVTLSCEQNLNHDAMYWYRQDPGQGLRLIYYSQIVNDFQKGDIAEGYSVSREKKESFPLTVTSAQKNPTAFYLCASSIPPGLAGGRETQYFGPGTRLLVL.